One sample yielded the 13 T cell receptor beta chains listed below, sequenced in a study of human T cells and chemical hapten exposure. Time point defined: patch test 2, 6 weeks after DPC sensitization. Treatment specified: therapeutic diphenylcyclopropenone sensitization with weekly scalp DPC. One entry per CDR3 protein, called by TCRdb with MiXCR from the RACE reads. Here the sample spans about 40,000 distinct CDR3 sequences, less than 4% being singletons. Sequences were derived from whole blood, sampled in connection with sensitization to the hapten diphenylcyclopropenone (DPC). These receptors all stem from a man in his forties with alopecia areata. Some clones in this sample may be carry-over from other donors' samples.

This chain connects TRBV30 to TRBJ1-4, with TRBD1 identical over 8 bases. Germline trimming cut 2 bases from V and 8 bases from J; bases unmatched to any gene: 4. The germline CDR1 and CDR2 sequences are GTSNPN and SVGIG (reference sequence). The CDR3 has 13 amino acids. The CDR3 sequence: CAWSSGQGEKLFF. The CDR3 DNA reads TGTGCCTGGAGTTCCGGACAGGGAGAAAAACTGTTTTTT.

The chain recombines TRBV15 with TRBJ2-3; 7 nucleotides align to TRBD2. Germline lookup yields CDR1 LNHNV and CDR2 YYDKDF (reference sequence). CDR3 length: 17 amino acids. Trimming cost V 0 bases and J 4 bases; bases outside gene matches: 10. This CDR3 is CATSRDSVREPADTQYF. The CDR3 coding sequence is TGTGCCACCAGCAGAGATTCCGTGCGGGAGCCGGCAGATACGCAGTATTTT.

This clonotype was seen ten or more times. This chain connects TRBV7-9 to TRBJ2-6; TRBD1 aligns across 7 bases. CDR3 length: 16 amino acids. The junction had 2 bases not matched to a gene; V was cut back by 3 bases and J by 0 bases. The germline V gene has CDR1 SEHNR and CDR2 FQNEAQ (reference sequence). The CDR3 coding sequence is TGTGCCAGCAGCTTGGGGACAGTCTCTGGGGCCAACGTCCTGACTTTC. It yields the protein CASSLGTVSGANVLTF. The full variable domain, rest sourced from reference TRBV7-9 and TRBJ2-6, is DTGVSQNPRHKITKRGQNVTFRCDPISEHNRLYWYRQTLGQGPEFLTYFQNEAQLEKSRLLSDRFSAERPKGSFSTLEIQRTEQGDSAMYLCASSLGTVSGANVLTFGAGSRLTVL.

This clonotype was recorded at least ten times. CDR3: CASSVVGSLTDTQYF. DNA for the CDR3: TGTGCCAGCAGCGTAGTCGGTAGCCTCACAGATACGCAGTATTTT. The chain couples TRBV9 to TRBJ2-3; D uncertain. The V gene lost 0 bases and the J gene lost 2 bases, with 10 bases spanning the gap. CDR1 SGDLS and CDR2 YYNGEE come from the germline V gene. The CDR3 loop spans 15 amino acids. Based on the CDR3 plus reference TRBV9 and TRBJ2-3, the full variable domain is DSGVTQTPKHLITATGQRVTLRCSPRSGDLSVYWYQQSLDQGLQFLIQYYNGEERAKGNILERFSAQQFPDLHSELNLSSLELGDSALYFCASSVVGSLTDTQYFGPGTRLTVL.

This clonotype was picked up many times. J is TRBJ2-6 and V is TRBV20-1; D might be TRBD2 (5 bases). The CDR3 runs 15 residues. The germline V and J ends were trimmed by 3 bases and 3 bases, with 12 bases remaining between them. CDR1 DFQATT and CDR2 SNEGSKA come from the germline V gene (reference sequence). The CDR3 nucleotides are TGCAGTGCTAGCCCCCGTGCGGGTGGGGCCAACGTCCTGACTTTC. Its protein is CSASPRAGGANVLTF.

In this sample, this clonotype turned up many times. The rearrangement links TRBV20-1 to TRBJ2-6, with TRBD2 as a possible D gene (5 bases). V gave up 6 bases and J gave up 0 bases, with 12 bases separating them. Germline loops: CDR1 DFQATT, CDR2 SNEGSKA (reference sequence). The CDR3 consists of 15 residues. The DNA of the CDR3 is TGCAGTGCCCACACTAGTTTCTCTGGGGCCAACGTCCTGACTTTC. Its translation is CSAHTSFSGANVLTF.

This clonotype came up many times. The V gene is TRBV5-1, the J gene TRBJ2-2; the D gene is possibly TRBD2 (6 bases). V lost 2 bases, J lost 7 bases, and 12 bases lay in between. The length of the CDR3 is 14 residues. Germline V gene data show CDR1 as SGHRS and CDR2 as YFSETQ. In DNA form, the CDR3 reads TGCGCCAGCAGCTTACGGGAGACCCACGGGGAGCTGTTTTTT. It codes for CASSLRETHGELFF. Drawing the rest from reference TRBV5-1 and TRBJ2-2, the complete variable domain is KAGVTQTPRYLIKTRGQQVTLSCSPISGHRSVSWYQQTPGQGLQFLFEYFSETQRNKGNFPGRFSGRQFSNSRSEMNVSTLELGDSALYLCASSLRETHGELFFGEGSRLTVL.

The table lists this clonotype with many counts. The chain recombines TRBV7-2 with TRBJ1-2; D not resolved. With 5 bases removed from V and 6 bases from J, the gap between germline ends came to 7 bases. Germline CDR1 is SGHTA and CDR2 is FQGNSA. The CDR3 runs to 11 residues. The chain's CDR3 is CASSNSDGYTF. For the CDR3, the DNA is TGTGCCAGCAGCAACAGCGATGGCTACACCTTC.

This clonotype has ten or more counts. J is TRBJ2-6 and V is TRBV3-1; D is unresolved. Trimming removed 4 bases from V and 3 bases from J, with 13 bases in between. The CDR3 runs 16 residues. Per the germline V gene, CDR1 is LGHDT and CDR2 is YNNKEL (reference sequence). CDR3 loop: CASSPVRRGGANVLTF. The CDR3 nucleotides read TGTGCCAGCAGCCCCGTTCGGCGCGGTGGGGCCAACGTCCTGACTTTC.

This clonotype appeared many times. The rearrangement joins TRBV18 to TRBJ1-1, with D possibly matching TRBD1 (6 bases). Looked up from germline, CDR1 is KGHSH and CDR2 is LQKENI. V gave up 1 base and J gave up 0 bases, with 9 bases separating them. There are 15 residues in the CDR3. The CDR3 DNA sequence: TGTGCCAGCTCACCACTTGACAGGATGAACACTGAAGCTTTCTTT. This translates into CASSPLDRMNTEAFF.

This clonotype was recorded at least ten times. The V gene is TRBV12-3 or TRBV12-4, the J gene TRBJ1-5; D might be TRBD1 (5 bases). Trimming stripped 1 base from V and 0 bases from J, with 7 bases between. CDR3 length: 15 amino acids. The CDR3 DNA follows: TGTGCCAGCAGTTTAGGGGGGGATAGCAATCAGCCCCAGCATTTT. Encoded protein: CASSLGGDSNQPQHF.

This clonotype appeared a few times. CDR3: CASSPTPGQGAGEQFF. CDR3 coding DNA: TGTGCCAGCAGCCCCACCCCGGGACAGGGGGCGGGGGAGCAGTTCTTC. The J gene is TRBJ2-1, the V gene TRBV7-2; 12 nucleotides agree with TRBD1. Germline V CDR1 and CDR2: SGHTA, FQGNSA. The CDR3 contains 16 residues. V was pared by 5 bases and J by 10 bases, with 12 bases of the junction left unmatched.

The sample holds many counts of this clonotype. The rearrangement links TRBV2 to TRBJ1-3; TRBD1 agrees at 11 bases. With 5 bases clipped from V and 4 bases from J, the junction kept 10 bases outside the gene matches. The CDR3 sequence is 17 residues long. CDR1 and CDR2 (germline): SNHLY, FYNNEI. As DNA, the CDR3 is TGTGCCAGCAGTTTCCAACCGGACAGGGGGCAAGGAAACACCATATATTTT. Translated, it gives CASSFQPDRGQGNTIYF.